This record concerns one T cell receptor (beta chain) sequence. Its cognate antigen is unknown. The sample belongs to a study of post-analysis software for immune sequencing data. For the study at large: Relapsing-remitting, secondary progressive and progressive-relapsing forms of multiple sclerosis all featured among disease courses. Study conclusions and caveats: In multiple sclerosis, normalized Chao1 diversity was significantly below that of controls. Roughly 5 TRBV segments, including TRBV5-6, TRBV5-1 and TRBV20-1, were more frequent in patients than controls.

The authors incorporated unique molecular identifiers into the TCR beta cDNA libraries. The yield from roughly 1 to 10 million T cells was roughly 500,000 cDNA molecules in total. TCRdb passed the PCR reads through MiXCR, listing each CDR3 protein once. The sample carries hundreds of thousands of distinct CDR3 sequences, about 27% recorded once. Germline-derived CDR1 and CDR2 are DFQATT and SNEGSKA (reference sequence). This CDR3 contains 12 residues. V was pared by 7 bases and J by 4 bases, with 11 bases between. The sequenced sample was blood. The chain has TRBV20-1 and TRBJ1-5, with D hard to call. The TCR originated in a girl aged 5 to 17 with multiple sclerosis. CDR3 nucleotide sequence: TGCAGTGTTGGATTGCCTAATCAGCCCCAGCATTTT. Amino acid sequence: CSVGLPNQPQHF.